The 2 T cell receptor beta chains presented below share a single source sample, sequenced in a study of cytomegalovirus exposure and HLA in healthy donors. A multiplex PCR was run with 60 Vbeta primers and 13 Jbeta primers. The assay was immunoSEQ multiplex PCR, and TCRdb's table has in-frame clones only and misses some. The sample has around 61,000 clones, 60% to 70% seen once. Sequencing was carried out using PBMCs. The receptors shown here come from a man in his forties in good health and CMV-seropositive.

In this sample, this clone turned up once. V gene TRBV5-1 combines with J gene TRBJ1-1; 7 nucleotides match TRBD1. This CDR3 spans 14 amino acids. Germline CDR1 reads SGHRS; CDR2 reads YFSETQ. Unmatched junction bases numbered 5, after V lost 4 bases and J lost 2 bases. CDR3 nucleotides: TGCGCCAGCAGCGTTGGACAGGCCAACACTGAAGCTTTCTTT. Translation gives CASSVGQANTEAFF.

V is TRBV30 and J is TRBJ2-2; D is possibly TRBD1 (6 bases). CDR1 is GTSNPN and CDR2 is SVGIG in the germline V gene (reference sequence). Trimming removed 3 bases at V and 2 bases at J, with 10 bases between. The CDR3 extends over 14 amino acids. This CDR3 is CAWRMGHNTGELFF. The CDR3 DNA is TGTGCCTGGAGGATGGGACACAACACCGGGGAGCTGTTTTTT. Together with reference TRBV30 and TRBJ2-2, the CDR3 gives the full variable domain: SQTIHQWPATLVQPVGSPLSLECTVEGTSNPNLYWYRQAAGRGLQLLFYSVGIGQISSEVPQNLSASRPQDRQFILSSKKLLLSDSGFYLCAWRMGHNTGELFFGEGSRLTVL.